This T cell receptor beta chain was profiled in a study of blood T cell repertoires in COVID-19 (dated by TCRdb to about 2020). Background for the entire study: Samples from collaborators originated in the United States, Italy and Spain and spanned both the acute and convalescent phases of COVID-19. HLA class I and class II types, where available, came from metadata supplied by the sample provider rather than from assay-based typing. The sample metadata nearly always contained a de-identified subject ID, COVID-19 status, age in years and sex. Subjects who had been exposed to COVID-19, were actively infected with it, or had recovered from it provided the deeply sampled blood TCRbeta repertoires that made up the dataset. The repertoires were released in a freely available public database intended as a resource for research on the immune response to SARS-CoV-2. The prospective study material was composed of cDNA or gDNA derived from T cells, B-cell-depleted T cells, or PBMCs. Samples came from the ongoing ImmuneRACE study (first 160 participants) plus 1,254 subjects from 6 global collaborators.

Here is what the overall study found, with its caveats: How much clinical and demographic metadata was included differed by source and by participant, and the metadata was provided uncurated.

In the prospective study, participants were roughly 18 to 95 years old, resided in approximately 25 geographic areas of the United States, and were enrolled through a virtual design. In the prospective study, cohorts were assigned on the basis of participant-reported clinical history obtained from a screening survey and a study questionnaire. Recovered participants in ImmuneRACE Cohort 3 were defined by two consecutive negative NP/OP PCR tests, clearance by a healthcare professional, or resolution of symptoms. Mobile phlebotomists in the prospective study collected whole blood, serum and a nasopharyngeal or oropharyngeal swab from every participant. Participants in the prospective study had the option to provide additional blood draws and questionnaires over a roughly two-month period. Blood samples from the prospective study were shipped frozen or at room temperature prior to DNA extraction. TCRbeta CDR3 regions were amplified from genomic DNA by means of the immunoSEQ Assay, a bias-controlled multiplex PCR. Under the source paper's analysis protocol: The number of nucleated cells in each sample was estimated by amplification of reference gene primers within the assay. To quantify the absolute abundance of each unique TCRbeta CDR3 rearrangement, sequence reads were collapsed and filtered. For each sample, productive Simpson clonality was calculated as the square root of Simpson's diversity index over productive rearrangements. Not all clones reach the TCRdb copy of this immuneACCESS table, which keeps in-frame sequences only. Checked studies attribute under half of the gap to unresolved V genes and leave the rest unexplained. V and J calls and clone size are given by that table; D and trimming were obtained from the DNA. In all, the sample holds 160,000 or so clones, and more than 70% of those were seen once. 4.5% to 7.5% of the sample is held by the ten biggest clonotypes.

The CDR3 numbers 17 residues from cysteine through phenylalanine. Only the CDR3 region is kept as DNA, spanning 51 bases read in frame from base 1. CDR1 and CDR2, looked up from the germline V gene, are MNHNS and SASEGT. Germline trimming: 4 bases from V, 0 bases from J; junction bases outside gene matches: 7. This clone was seen a few times. It has no known antigen specificity. There are no base qualities to consult, and no much larger clone falls within one base. This TCR was recovered from a man aged 35 to 55 who had recovered from COVID-19. The chain was built from TRBV6-1 and TRBJ2-3; a stretch of 10 junction bases matches TRBD1. Sequenced sample: PBMCs or T cells enriched from blood (not recorded which). CDR3 loop: CASSARPGQGSTDTQYF. The sequence in DNA is TGTGCCAGCAGTGCCAGACCGGGACAGGGGAGCACAGATACGCAGTATTTT.